This T cell receptor beta chain was captured in a study of regulatory T cells in long-lasting Graves disease. The CDR3 is made up of 12 amino acids. Losses at the gene ends were 8 bases for V and 7 bases for J; bases not matched to a gene: 4. Germline lookup yields CDR1 KGHDR and CDR2 SFDVKD. Time point noted: newly diagnosed GD, antithyroid drugs for less than 3 months. Researchers made the TCR library from RNA that was extracted from PBMCs. Investigators report Graves' disease was diagnosed under American Thyroid Association guidelines. Patient provenance is recorded as an endocrinology department in Xi'an, China. In its sample, this clonotype was seen many times. Antigen: not known. Sequencing libraries for TCR beta were prepared with iRepertoire HTBI primers and Arm-PCR of CDR3 regions. In the original processing: Throughout the samples, researchers identified roughly 57 TRBV and approximately 15 TRBJ segments. TCRdb reanalysed the multiplex PCR reads using MiXCR and keeps one entry per CDR3 protein. The V and J calls follow TCRdb's processing rather than the paper's. Among about 400,000 distinct CDR3 sequences listed, roughly a sixth were seen once.

Study outcomes and limitations: TCR diversity was lower in persistent Graves' patients than in newly diagnosed ones.

The source was peripheral blood mononuclear cells (PBMCs), collected at new diagnosis, from a patient treated with antithyroid drugs. The clonotype originates from a female donor with Graves disease. The chain combines TRBV24-1 with TRBJ1-1, with TRBD1 matching 9 bases. CDR3 sequence (DNA): TGTGCCACCACCTCGGACAGGGGTGAAGCTTTCTTT. The encoded protein is CATTSDRGEAFF.